This paragraph covers one T cell receptor (beta chain) sequence. The antigen remains undetermined. With survey level as its setting, the immunoSEQ assay was v3.0. Clones were read by immunoSEQ multiplex PCR, and TCRdb kept only the in-frame ones, dropping some. The sample lists 15,000 or so clones; roughly 85% were seen once. This specimen comes from a study of long-term antiretroviral therapy in people with HIV. The study drew at least one pre-ART and at least two post-ART PBMC samples from every donor. Looked up from germline, CDR1 is LNHDA and CDR2 is SQIVND (reference sequence). V lost 5 bases and J lost 2, with 11 bases in between. This CDR3 has 14 residues. Overall study findings and caveats: Every time point showed a repertoire led by clones expanded before ART. Collection spanned 2004 to 2017; ART regimens may be less effective than current ones. Data on ART adherence, viral resistance or therapy changes were unavailable.

The TCR was taken from a woman between 40 and 50 years old with HIV. The chain has TRBV19 and TRBJ2-3, with D hard to call. Material: unsorted PBMCs, obtained 1.8 years before starting antiretroviral therapy. The DNA of the CDR3 is TGTGCCAGTAGTCCCGGCGCAGCCACAGATACGCAGTATTTT. Its translation is CASSPGAATDTQYF.